These T cell receptor beta chains were read from a single sample in a study of response to subunit inactivated influenza vaccine. One entry per CDR3 protein, called by TCRdb with MiXCR from the RT-PCR reads. The sample records about 480,000 distinct CDR3 sequences, around 9.9% being singletons. Sequencing was performed on PBMCs from blood, taken roughly 48 days after vaccination. Every receptor here comes from a man between 45 and 60 years old who received an inactivated influenza vaccine. The CDR3 runs from the conserved cysteine through the conserved F or W.

j_gene: TRBJ2-7; v_gene: TRBV29-1; len: 17; CDR3aa: CSVFWDAPSGRPHEQYF
j_gene: TRBJ1-1; v_gene: TRBV4-2; len: 15; CDR3aa: CASSQEGLRPTEAFF
j_gene: TRBJ2-7; v_gene: TRBV4-1; len: 16; CDR3aa: CASSQLTTSGRGEQYF
j_gene: TRBJ2-5; v_gene: TRBV12-3/TRBV12-4; len: 17; CDR3aa: CASSPPRHRGYQETQYF
j_gene: TRBJ2-3; v_gene: TRBV4-3; len: 15; CDR3aa: CASSQDSGQGITQYF
j_gene: TRBJ1-3; v_gene: TRBV12-3/TRBV12-4; len: 14; CDR3aa: CASREDNSGNTIYF
j_gene: TRBJ1-5; v_gene: TRBV16; len: 14; CDR3aa: CASSRGTGVQPQHF
j_gene: TRBJ1-1; v_gene: TRBV18; len: 15; CDR3aa: CASSRTYSGVAEAFF
j_gene: TRBJ2-4; v_gene: TRBV25-1; len: 15; CDR3aa: CASSATQNIKNIQYF
j_gene: TRBJ1-2; v_gene: TRBV10-2; len: 14; CDR3aa: CASSDSFGAYGYTF
j_gene: TRBJ2-5; v_gene: TRBV6-5; len: 15; CDR3aa: CASSYTTSGQETQYF
j_gene: TRBJ2-5; v_gene: TRBV7-2; len: 16; CDR3aa: CASSLAGLAGGQTQYF
j_gene: TRBJ2-2; v_gene: TRBV28; len: 18; CDR3aa: CASSLWRGRALNTGELFF
j_gene: TRBJ1-2; v_gene: TRBV5-6; len: 14; CDR3aa: CASSPGQGAWGYTF
j_gene: TRBJ2-7; v_gene: TRBV21-1; len: 9; CDR3aa: CASSPLQYF
j_gene: TRBJ2-5; v_gene: TRBV5-1; len: 13; CDR3aa: CASSLLSEETQYF
j_gene: TRBJ2-1; v_gene: TRBV7-3; len: 16; CDR3aa: CASSPHRTSANNEQFF
j_gene: TRBJ2-3; v_gene: TRBV6-2/TRBV6-3; len: 13; CDR3aa: CASSYSGVDTQYF
j_gene: TRBJ1-1; v_gene: TRBV30; len: 13; CDR3aa: CAWSVRPSQEAFF
j_gene: TRBJ2-3; v_gene: TRBV24-1; len: 16; CDR3aa: CATSDTRTGSADTQYF
j_gene: TRBJ2-2; v_gene: TRBV20-1; len: 13; CDR3aa: CSARSGRIGELFF
j_gene: TRBJ2-7; v_gene: TRBV12-3/TRBV12-4; len: 15; CDR3aa: CASSSWGQTLYEQYF
j_gene: TRBJ1-4; v_gene: TRBV28; len: 15; CDR3aa: CASSPGTSRREKLFF
j_gene: TRBJ2-5; v_gene: TRBV29-1; len: 11; CDR3aa: CSGGGYETQYF
j_gene: TRBJ2-2; v_gene: TRBV12-3/TRBV12-4; len: 15; CDR3aa: CASSLAPEDTGELFF
j_gene: TRBJ1-2; v_gene: TRBV20-1; len: 15; CDR3aa: CSARPSQGGTYGYTF
j_gene: TRBJ2-5; v_gene: TRBV28; len: 14; CDR3aa: CASSPLTSTETQYF
j_gene: TRBJ2-3; v_gene: TRBV20-1; len: 12; CDR3aa: CSASLGPDTQYF
j_gene: TRBJ1-5; v_gene: TRBV6-1; len: 15; CDR3aa: CASRQTGDSNQPQHF
j_gene: TRBJ2-1; v_gene: TRBV7-2; len: 16; CDR3aa: CASRGQGISSYNEQFF
j_gene: TRBJ1-5; v_gene: TRBV20-1; len: 15; CDR3aa: CSARDGTGGRQPQHF
j_gene: TRBJ1-5; v_gene: TRBV12-3/TRBV12-4; len: 12; CDR3aa: CASSLSRQPQHF
j_gene: TRBJ2-7; v_gene: TRBV7-2; len: 15; CDR3aa: CASSLVGNLFGGQYF
j_gene: TRBJ2-3; v_gene: TRBV20-1; len: 13; CDR3aa: CSARDGSGGTQYF
j_gene: TRBJ2-4; v_gene: TRBV5-1; len: 16; CDR3aa: CASSPYRASAKNIQYF
j_gene: TRBJ2-3; v_gene: TRBV12-3/TRBV12-4; len: 15; CDR3aa: CASSLVAGGGDTQYF
j_gene: TRBJ2-1; v_gene: TRBV7-9; len: 13; CDR3aa: CASSWLSYNEQFF
j_gene: TRBJ2-7; v_gene: TRBV6-2/TRBV6-3; len: 15; CDR3aa: CASVPTRDRGYEQYF
j_gene: TRBJ2-2; v_gene: TRBV20-1; len: 16; CDR3aa: CSARALAGVYTGELFF
j_gene: TRBJ2-2; v_gene: TRBV15; len: 13; CDR3aa: CATSRQGGGELFF
j_gene: TRBJ2-3; v_gene: TRBV7-3; len: 13; CDR3aa: CASSLTMTDTQYF
j_gene: TRBJ1-4; v_gene: TRBV7-9; len: 12; CDR3aa: CASRSPGEKLFF
j_gene: TRBJ2-2; v_gene: TRBV29-1; len: 16; CDR3aa: CSVEDRTGRNTGELFF
j_gene: TRBJ2-7; v_gene: TRBV20-1; len: 13; CDR3aa: CSARPPIAYEQYF
j_gene: TRBJ2-1; v_gene: TRBV7-9; len: 16; CDR3aa: CASSFGTSASYNEQFF
j_gene: TRBJ1-4; v_gene: TRBV7-9; len: 14; CDR3aa: CASRKEGRGEKLFF
j_gene: TRBJ2-5; v_gene: TRBV28; len: 14; CDR3aa: CASSPNTGRETQYF
j_gene: TRBJ2-1; v_gene: TRBV24-1; len: 16; CDR3aa: CATSEIRLAGPNEQFF
j_gene: TRBJ1-6; v_gene: TRBV11-2; len: 14; CDR3aa: CASSLSWENSPLHF
j_gene: TRBJ2-3; v_gene: TRBV18; len: 11; CDR3aa: CAGSYTDTQYF
j_gene: TRBJ2-1; v_gene: TRBV10-3; len: 16; CDR3aa: CAIRGLAGEKDNEQFF
j_gene: TRBJ2-5; v_gene: TRBV4-3; len: 15; CDR3aa: CASSQDLTGRETQYF
j_gene: TRBJ2-7; v_gene: TRBV18; len: 14; CDR3aa: CASSPLFATDEQYF
j_gene: TRBJ2-1; v_gene: TRBV5-1; len: 14; CDR3aa: CASSRDSPGHEQFF